Listed below are T cell receptor beta chains from one sample, sequenced in a study of blood T cell repertoires in COVID-19. Assay: immunoSEQ multiplex PCR; the TCRdb copy retains only in-frame clones and omits some. The table has fewer than 50,000 clones, about 83% seen once. Source material: peripheral blood. Receptors were obtained from an elderly woman with active or convalescent COVID-19. The conserved cysteine and the conserved F or W are not part of the CDR3 here. Fields, in order: J gene, clone size, CDR3 length, V gene, CDR3 protein. Rows give clone size only sometimes, using once, few, many, or a class for an expanded clone.

>TRBJ1-1|NA|11|TRBV28
ASRTGGAGGAF
>TRBJ1-5|NA|13|TRBV30
AWSVGLYSNQPQH
>TRBJ2-1|once|14|TRBV4-1
ASSSRGSQSYNEQF
>TRBJ2-1|NA|15|TRBV18
ASSPRQGLISYNEQF
>TRBJ2-5|NA|12|TRBV5-1
ASSLGASQETQY
>TRBJ1-3|NA|15|TRBV7-8
ASSTRDRVFSGNTIY
>TRBJ1-2|NA|13|TRBV5-6
ASGAGPSQGYGYT
>TRBJ2-3|NA|13|TRBV5-1
ASSLGQPHTDTQY
>TRBJ1-1|NA|10|TRBV29-1
SVGDLNTEAF
>TRBJ1-2|NA|13|TRBV28
ASSLASRHAYGYT
>TRBJ1-5|NA|11|TRBV10-2
ASTPGGGQPQH
>TRBJ2-4|NA|13|TRBV5-1
ASSPLSGTKNIQY
>TRBJ1-1|NA|11|TRBV29-1
SVERDRGPEAF
>TRBJ2-5|NA|15|TRBV24-1
ATSDATGGRGRETQY
>TRBJ2-7|NA|13|TRBV30
AWSLGTSEAYEQY
>TRBJ2-7|NA|12|TRBV7-2
ASSLGRGLDEQY
>TRBJ1-2|NA|11|TRBV6-5
ASSTSGSEGYT
>TRBJ2-1|NA|9|TRBV30
AWSGDREQF
>TRBJ2-5|NA|14|TRBV7-9
ASSLNRDRGQETQY
>TRBJ1-1|NA|9|TRBV28
ASSPPPGAF
>TRBJ1-2|NA|16|TRBV11-2
ASSSIRSYTGLSYGYT
>TRBJ1-6|NA|13|TRBV5-1
ASSLAATGNSPLH
>TRBJ1-3|once|12|TRBV11-2
ASSSPDSGNTIY
>TRBJ2-2|NA|12|TRBV7-9
ASSLDRGSGELF
>TRBJ2-3|NA|13|TRBV14
ASSQDAVLRDTQY
>TRBJ2-1|NA|13|TRBV4-2
ASSQDRDRYNEQF
>TRBJ1-1|NA|15|TRBV7-2
ASSLVGNSRVNTEAF
>TRBJ2-5|once|10|TRBV3-1/TRBV3-2
ASSQVIETQY
>TRBJ2-7|NA|12|TRBV6-2/TRBV6-3
ASSYWRDSYEQY
>TRBJ1-2|NA|16|TRBV18
ASSPRVDAGHPPDGYT
>TRBJ1-1|NA|13|TRBV5-4
ASRPGQGLGTEAF
>TRBJ2-3|once|13|TRBV5-1
ASSRYRGSTDTQY
>TRBJ2-7|once|11|TRBV3-1/TRBV3-2
ASSQSPGYEQY
>TRBJ2-1|NA|14|TRBV18
ASSPASGSVINEQF
>TRBJ2-1|NA|13|TRBV5-4
ASSLTSGSRDEQF
>TRBJ1-6|NA|12|TRBV30
AWKDSPYNSPLH
>TRBJ2-5|NA|13|TRBV5-1
ASSLAGSAFETQY
>TRBJ2-1|NA|15|TRBV5-8
ASSLEIAGGPVNEQF
>TRBJ2-7|NA|12|TRBV27
ASSWGGRSGEQY
>TRBJ2-1|NA|13|TRBV6-4
ASSERTGGENEQF
>TRBJ2-5|few|12|TRBV28
ASRPEGAWETQY